This T cell receptor beta chain was recovered during a study of CD8+ T cells in alopecia areata. CD4+ and CD8+ T cells were sorted from PBMCs stained for CD3, CD4 and CD8. The sequencing template was cDNA reverse transcribed from extracted RNA. The method was immunoSEQ multiplex PCR; TCRdb's version includes in-frame clones alone and lacks a portion of them. The sample has approximately 89,000 clones; about 53% are singletons. General study points: The study found TCR sharing across patients less clear than in mice, possibly for HLA reasons. Especially in alopecia totalis/universalis, lesional scalp showed greater clonality than normal scalp did.

On this clone: Its antigen is not known.

Input material: NKG2D-high CD8+ T cells sorted from blood. The source is a human donor with alopecia areata.

For the CDR3, the DNA is TGTGCCAGCAGATCGGGGGGCTCCTACAATGAGCAGTTCTTC. Translating gives CASRSGGSYNEQFF. V gene TRBV27 combines with J gene TRBJ2-1; TRBD2 agrees at 7 bases. CDR3 length: 14 residues. V shed 6 bases and J 0 bases; nucleotides not matched to a gene: 2. Looked up from germline, CDR1 is MNHEY and CDR2 is SMNVEV (reference sequence).